What follows are 16 T cell receptor beta chains derived from one specimen sequenced in a study of blood T cell repertoires in COVID-19. This table comes from immunoSEQ multiplex PCR, and its TCRdb copy is limited to in-frame clones, with some not included. The table has approximately 150,000 clones, around 85% seen once. The sample was PBMCs or T cells enriched from blood (not recorded which). The receptors come from a woman in her thirties or forties who had recovered from COVID-19.

V is TRBV4-1 and J is TRBJ1-1; no reliable D call. The CDR3 extends over 15 amino acids. Germline V CDR1 and CDR2: MGHRA, YSYEKL. The V end lost 5 bases, the J end lost 4 bases, and 17 bases lay between the germline ends. CDR3 in amino acids: CASSARFEGITEAFF. The CDR3 DNA sequence: TGCGCCAGCAGCGCAAGATTCGAGGGTATCACTGAAGCTTTCTTT.

The chain has TRBV5-1 and TRBJ1-1, with D possibly being TRBD1 (6 bases). This CDR3 region has 15 residues. Trimming stripped 4 bases from V and 5 bases from J, with 18 bases between. CDR1 SGHRS and CDR2 YFSETQ come from the germline V gene. The CDR3 nucleotides read TGCGCCAGCAGCCCTACAGGGCGGAGTAATACTGAAGCTTTCTTT. Its protein is CASSPTGRSNTEAFF.

J is TRBJ1-1 and V is TRBV18; 7 bases are a match to TRBD1. The CDR3 contains 13 residues. Looked up from germline, CDR1 is KGHSH and CDR2 is LQKENI. V was clipped by 5 bases and J by 4 bases; unmatched bases: 4. The CDR3 DNA is TGTGCCAGCTCAGGTTCAGGGGGCACTGAAGCTTTCTTT. This sequence encodes CASSGSGGTEAFF.

The chain combines TRBV19 with TRBJ1-2; unclear D gene. CDR1 is LNHDA and CDR2 is SQIVND in the germline V gene (reference sequence). V shed 3 bases and J shed 6 bases, with 17 bases lying between them. The CDR3 runs 15 residues. Here the CDR3 DNA reads TGTGCCAGTAGTATTACCGGGGAATTGCTAAATGGCTACACCTTC. Translating it yields CASSITGELLNGYTF.

This chain uses TRBV5-4 with TRBJ2-7; a possible D gene is TRBD2 (6 bases). CDR3 length equals 16 residues. Trimming stripped 0 bases from V and 0 bases from J, with 13 bases between. CDR1 and CDR2 from the germline V gene are SGHNT and YYREEE (reference sequence). The CDR3 coding sequence is TGTGCCAGCAGCTTGGACCTAGCGCGATCCTCCTACGAGCAGTACTTC. This translates into CASSLDLARSSYEQYF. The variable domain in full, completed from reference TRBV5-4 and TRBJ2-7, reads ETGVTQSPTHLIKTRGQQVTLRCSSQSGHNTVSWYQQALGQGPQFIFQYYREEENGRGNFPPRFSGLQFPNYSSELNVNALELDDSALYLCASSLDLARSSYEQYFGPGTRLTVT.

V usage is TRBV5-1 and J usage is TRBJ2-1; D remains ambiguous. CDR1 SGHRS and CDR2 YFSETQ come from the germline V gene. The CDR3 totals 14 residues. V lost 0 bases to trimming and J lost 5 bases, with 9 bases between them. The CDR3 is CASSLDSRHNEQFF. The CDR3 DNA reads as TGCGCCAGCAGCTTGGACTCTCGTCACAATGAGCAGTTCTTC.

The chain's CDR3 is CASSPRAAPSTDTQYF. The CDR3 DNA is TGTGCCAGTAGTCCCAGAGCGGCCCCAAGCACAGATACGCAGTATTTT. V and J are TRBV19 and TRBJ2-3; tentatively, D is TRBD2 (5 bases). Germline V gene sequence: CDR1 LNHDA, CDR2 SQIVND (reference sequence). V was cut by 5 bases and J by 0 bases, with 15 bases left in between. The CDR3 consists of 16 residues.

The count of this clone is one. The chain couples TRBV5-1 to TRBJ2-1; TRBD2 aligns across 13 bases. Trimming cost V 4 bases and J 7 bases; bases outside gene matches: 5. CDR3 length: 15 amino acids. Looked up from germline, CDR1 is SGHRS and CDR2 is YFSETQ. CDR3 loop: CASSIGLAGVNEQFF. The CDR3 DNA sequence: TGCGCCAGCAGCATTGGACTAGCGGGAGTGAATGAGCAGTTCTTC.

This clone was seen only a few times. The V gene is TRBV4-2, the J gene TRBJ1-2; 8 nucleotides align to TRBD1. Per germline, CDR1 LGHNA and CDR2 YNFKEQ. J gave up 4 bases and V 4 bases, and 11 bases lay outside the gene matches. The CDR3 totals 16 residues. The CDR3 DNA sequence: TGTGCCAGCAGCCCGGAAGCCTCGGACAGGGCCTATGGCTACACCTTC. This encodes CASSPEASDRAYGYTF.

V and J are TRBV3-1 (or the pseudogene TRBV3-2) and TRBJ2-7, with 7 bases aligning to TRBD2. The germline V gene has CDR1 LGHDT and CDR2 YNNKEL (reference sequence). The CDR3 sequence is 17 residues long. V trimming: 1 base; J trimming: 0 bases; junction bases outside the gene matches: 9. The CDR3 DNA reads as TGTGCCAGCAGCCAAGGGGGGACTACTTTTAGCTCCTACGAGCAGTACTTC. Translated, it gives CASSQGGTTFSSYEQYF.

This clone was recorded many times. This chain joins TRBV3-1 (or the pseudogene TRBV3-2) and TRBJ1-2; 10 bases match TRBD1. The CDR3 consists of 16 residues. J gave up 3 bases and V 0 bases, and 4 bases lay outside the gene matches. CDR1 and CDR2 (germline): LGHDT, YNNKEL (reference sequence). The CDR3 sequence is CASSQDADRGDYGYTF. The CDR3 DNA reads as TGTGCCAGCAGCCAAGATGCGGACAGGGGGGACTATGGCTACACCTTC.

This rearrangement joins TRBV9 to TRBJ2-5; D gene unclear. The length of the CDR3 is 15 residues. V was clipped by 0 bases and J by 2 bases, with 11 bases between them. The germline gives CDR1 SGDLS, CDR2 YYNGEE. The DNA of the CDR3 is TGTGCCAGCAGCGTAGCGTTGGCAGAACAAGAGACCCAGTACTTC. Its protein product is CASSVALAEQETQYF.

This clone was recorded only once. V and J are TRBV9 and TRBJ1-5, with 7 bases matching TRBD1. The CDR3 has 16 residues. Germline trimming cut 0 bases from V and 3 bases from J; bases unmatched to any gene: 6. The germline V gene encodes CDR1 SGDLS and CDR2 YYNGEE. As DNA, the CDR3 is TGTGCCAGCAGCGTAGGTGTAGGGGGCCTCAATCAGCCCCAGCATTTT. It translates to CASSVGVGGLNQPQHF.

The chain employs TRBV13 and TRBJ1-1; a possible D gene is TRBD1 (5 bases). The V end lost 3 bases, the J end lost 1 base, and 6 bases lay between the germline ends. Per germline, CDR1 PRHDT and CDR2 FYEKMQ (reference sequence). The CDR3 is 13 amino acids. DNA for the CDR3: TGTGCCAGCAGCTTGCAGGGGAACACTGAAGCTTTCTTT. This codes for CASSLQGNTEAFF.

The chain has TRBV15 and TRBJ1-1; the D gene is possibly TRBD1 (5 bases). The V end was cut by 6 bases, the J end by 1 base, with 12 bases between. CDR1 and CDR2 (germline): LNHNV, YYDKDF (reference sequence). The CDR3 consists of 14 residues. DNA for the CDR3: TGTGCCACCAGAACCGGGACTTGGAACACTGAAGCTTTCTTT. It yields the protein CATRTGTWNTEAFF.

V is TRBV9 and J is TRBJ2-2; 8 bases are shared with TRBD2. Germline CDR1 and CDR2: SGDLS and YYNGEE. V lost 2 bases to trimming and J lost 6 bases; unmatched junction nucleotides: 3. The CDR3 has 14 residues. The chain's CDR3 is CASSVTSGAGELFF. The CDR3 region has the DNA TGTGCCAGCAGCGTTACTAGCGGAGCCGGGGAGCTGTTTTTT.